These 6 T cell receptor beta chains came from one sample sequenced in a study of T cell responses to AZD1222 COVID-19 vaccine. TCRdb's table, derived via immunoSEQ multiplex PCR, lists solely in-frame clones and lacks some. Of 150,000 or so clones listed, 75% to 95% are singletons. The sequences come from peripheral blood, collected on day 0 of AZD1222 vaccination. The receptors shown here come from an adult in good health.

This rearrangement joins TRBV10-1 to TRBJ2-7; D is uncertain. The CDR3 length is 12 residues. V lost 10 bases and J lost 0, with 10 bases in between. Germline V gene sequence: CDR1 WNHNN, CDR2 SYGVQD (reference sequence). Here the CDR3 reads CATSRGSYEQYF. The CDR3 DNA sequence: TGCGCCACCAGCCGCGGCTCCTACGAGCAGTACTTC.

The DNA for the CDR3 is TGTGCCAGCAACGAGATGGGGAGCTCCTACAATGAGCAGTTCTTC. This gives the protein CASNEMGSSYNEQFF. J is TRBJ2-1 and V is TRBV7-9, with TRBD2 as a possible D gene (5 bases). Germline V CDR1 and CDR2: SEHNR, FQNEAQ (reference sequence). The CDR3 consists of 15 residues. With 7 bases removed from V and 0 bases from J, the gap between germline ends came to 13 bases.

The chain links TRBV7-2 to TRBJ1-2; D not certain. This CDR3 contains 12 residues. The V end lost 0 bases, the J end lost 2 bases, and 1 base lay between the germline ends. Germline assignment: CDR1 SGHTA and CDR2 FQGNSA. Here the CDR3 reads CASSLANYGYTF. CDR3 DNA: TGTGCCAGCAGCTTAGCCAACTATGGCTACACCTTC. The whole variable domain, filled in from reference TRBV7-2 and TRBJ1-2, reads GAGVSQSPSNKVTEKGKDVELRCDPISGHTALYWYRQSLGQGLEFLIYFQGNSAPDKSGLPSDRFSAERTGGSVSTLTIQRTQQEDSAVYLCASSLANYGYTFGSGTRLTVV.

The chain uses TRBV19 and TRBJ2-1; TRBD2 matches at 8 bases. Losses at the gene ends were 6 bases for V and 7 bases for J; bases not matched to a gene: 11. The germline CDR1 and CDR2 sequences are LNHDA and SQIVND (reference sequence). The CDR3 is 15 amino acids. CDR3 coding DNA: TGTGCCAGTAGGGTGCTAGCGGGTCTGTTTAATGAGCAGTTCTTC. Translation gives CASRVLAGLFNEQFF.

This chain joins TRBV12-5 and TRBJ2-1, with TRBD1 matching 8 bases. Germline CDR1 LGHNT, CDR2 FRNRAP. The CDR3 extends over 14 amino acids. The trim removed 3 bases at V and 9 bases at J, leaving 7 bases unmatched. CDR3 in amino acids: CASGFLGQVSEQFF. Written as DNA, the CDR3 is TGTGCTAGTGGTTTCCTGGGACAGGTCAGTGAGCAGTTCTTC.

The V gene is TRBV6-6, the J gene TRBJ1-5; 7 positions agree with TRBD1. The CDR3 is 13 amino acids. Per germline, CDR1 MNHNY and CDR2 SVGAGI (reference sequence). J was trimmed by 6 bases and V by 5 bases; bases with no gene match: 4. The CDR3: CASSRQGSQPQHF. CDR3 nucleotide sequence: TGTGCCAGCAGTAGACAGGGTAGTCAGCCCCAGCATTTT.